A few counts support the clone carrying this T cell receptor (beta chain). Its antigen is unknown. Construction of the TCRbeta library involved unique molecular identifiers. TCRdb analysed the PCR reads with MiXCR anew, one entry per CDR3 protein. The repertoire holds roughly 790,000 distinct CDR3 sequences, with roughly 15% as singletons. The CDR3 contains 15 residues. Germline CDR1 and CDR2: MNHEY and SMNVEV (reference sequence). V was trimmed by 2 bases and J by 4 bases, leaving 11 bases between them. The data belong to a study of T-cell reconstitution after alpha-beta-depleted transplantation in children. Points from the study as a whole: Two months or so post-transplant, alpha-beta T cells reportedly derived from several hundred expanded graft clones. Surviving recipient T cells and thymic progenitors produced the high day-60 TCRbeta diversity seen in some patients. Newly produced T cells mostly accounted for T-cell counts and diversity one year post-transplant.

The source was PBMCs, mostly from graft donor cells, collected 360 days after TCRalphabeta/CD19-depleted stem cell transplant. The sequence derives from a male patient under 18 who had a stem cell transplant for acute lymphoblastic leukemia, so the T cells may come from the graft donor. This chain links TRBV27 with TRBJ2-2; no definite D call. The CDR3 coding sequence is TGTGCCAGCAGTTTAACCCTTGACGGCACCGGGGAGCTGTTTTTT. Translation: CASSLTLDGTGELFF.